The source of this TCR beta chain is a study of PD-L1 blockade in urothelial cancer. Study context: Each patient had 0 to 3 earlier chemotherapy regimens. It was at 3 weeks (second dose) and 6 weeks after treatment start that blood was analyzed. Study-level findings and limits: Below-median TCR clonality that was measured in pretreatment blood predicted better survival. In blood at 3 weeks, tumor-associated clones expanded more among patients with durable benefit.

Note on this clone: Its antigen remains unknown.

Libraries were prepared by immunoSEQ multiplex PCR; TCRdb keeps only in-frame clonotypes and omits some of them. This repertoire shows tens of thousands of clones, 82% found once; its top ten account for more than 9%. The V segment lost 4 bases and the J segment 9 bases; nucleotides outside the gene matches: 6. The CDR3 is made up of 13 amino acids. The germline V gene has CDR1 MNHEY and CDR2 SMNVEV (reference sequence). The sequence derives from a man aged 70 or older with urothelial cancer. The sequencing here drew on PBMCs, taken around atezolizumab (anti-PD-L1) treatment. The chain uses TRBV27 and TRBJ2-1; 7 bases are shared with TRBD1. CDR3 nucleotide sequence: TGTGCCAGCAGTTCGGGACAGCCCATTGAGCAGTTCTTC. This translates into CASSSGQPIEQFF.